The 13 T cell receptor beta chains below come from one sample, sequenced in a study of blood T cell repertoires in COVID-19. TCRdb keeps only in-frame clones here, not all; method: immunoSEQ multiplex PCR. The sample contains roughly 180,000 clones, approximately 89% of which appear only once. Sample: peripheral blood. The receptors derive from a woman in her fifties or sixties with acute or convalescent COVID-19.

This rearrangement joins TRBV5-1 to TRBJ1-4; TRBD1 aligns across 10 bases. V shed 4 bases and J 7 bases; nucleotides not matched to a gene: 7. Per the germline V gene, CDR1 is SGHRS and CDR2 is YFSETQ. The CDR3 spans 15 residues. CDR3 in amino acids: CASSPQTGGSEKLFF. The CDR3 DNA follows: TGCGCCAGCAGCCCGCAGACAGGGGGCTCTGAAAAACTGTTTTTT.

This clone occurred once. The V and J genes are TRBV13 and TRBJ1-1; D ambiguous. The CDR3 has 12 residues. Germline-derived CDR1 and CDR2 are PRHDT and FYEKMQ (reference sequence). V was shortened by 4 bases and J by 5 bases, with 8 bases between the two germline ends. The CDR3 here is CASSSRMTEAFF. The CDR3 DNA reads as TGTGCCAGCAGCTCGAGAATGACTGAAGCTTTCTTT.

In its sample, this clone was seen a few times. J is TRBJ1-5 and V is TRBV5-1, with 7 bases matching TRBD1. V shed 2 bases and J 0 bases; nucleotides not matched to a gene: 5. The germline gives CDR1 SGHRS, CDR2 YFSETQ. CDR3 length: 16 amino acids. The CDR3 DNA reads TGCGCCAGCAGCTTAACAGGGGACCATAGCAATCAGCCCCAGCATTTT. Translation gives CASSLTGDHSNQPQHF.

This clone was recorded only once. This rearrangement joins TRBV24-1 to TRBJ1-2, with D perhaps matching TRBD1 (6 bases). Germline V gene data show CDR1 as KGHDR and CDR2 as SFDVKD. V lost 4 bases and J 8 bases, leaving 16 bases between the germline ends. This CDR3 has 14 amino acids. CDR3 coding DNA: TGTGCCACCAGTGACGAATCAGGGGATCGGGGCTACACCTTC. Translated: CATSDESGDRGYTF.

The genes are TRBV3-1 (or the pseudogene TRBV3-2) and TRBJ1-1; a possible D gene is TRBD1 (5 bases). This CDR3 spans 14 amino acids. Trimming cost V 1 base and J 10 bases, with 16 bases left between them. The germline CDR1 and CDR2 sequences are LGHDT and YNNKEL (reference sequence). CDR3 sequence: CASSQAKGPLGAFF. The CDR3 DNA follows: TGTGCCAGCAGCCAAGCTAAGGGGCCGTTAGGAGCTTTCTTT.

There are a few counts of this clone. The V call is TRBV11-2, the J call TRBJ2-5, with 7 bases fitting TRBD2. V dropped 1 base and J dropped 4; count of bases not matched to a gene: 9. The CDR3 loop spans 16 amino acids. Germline V gene lookup returns CDR1 SGHAT and CDR2 FQNNGV. In DNA, the CDR3 is TGTGCCAGCAGCTTAGTCGGCGGGAGTCGAGCAGAGACCCAGTACTTC. Translation gives CASSLVGGSRAETQYF.

This sequence joins TRBV19 and TRBJ1-4; D is unresolved. The CDR3 consists of 10 residues. Germline loops: CDR1 LNHDA, CDR2 SQIVND (reference sequence). Trimming removed 6 bases at V and 8 bases at J, with 4 bases between. The CDR3 DNA follows: TGTGCCAGTAGCAGAGAAAAACTGTTTTTT. It codes for CASSREKLFF.

V is TRBV7-2 and J is TRBJ1-5; D is unclear. V lost 0 bases and J 7 bases, leaving 7 bases between the germline ends. Germline loops: CDR1 SGHTA, CDR2 FQGNSA. The CDR3 extends over 13 amino acids. CDR3 protein: CASSLAQKQPQHF. The CDR3 DNA is TGTGCCAGCAGCTTAGCGCAGAAGCAGCCCCAGCATTTT.

V usage is TRBV11-3 and J usage is TRBJ1-2; 9 bases map to TRBD1. Trimming took 5 bases from V and 4 from J; bases not matched to a gene: 8. Germline CDR1 SGHNT, CDR2 YENEEA. This CDR3 comprises 15 residues. The CDR3 DNA is TGTGCCAGCAGCCCGATCACAGGGGGCTCCTATGGCTACACCTTC. This encodes CASSPITGGSYGYTF.

This clone was seen a few times. The chain recombines TRBV7-9 with TRBJ1-3; D perhaps matches TRBD1 (5 bases). The CDR3 totals 15 residues. The ends were cut back, 1 base at V and 0 bases at J, with 7 bases in the middle. Germline loops: CDR1 SEHNR, CDR2 FQNEAQ (reference sequence). The CDR3 coding sequence is TGTGCCAGCAGCTTAGGAGACAGCTCTGGAAACACCATATATTTT. This gives the protein CASSLGDSSGNTIYF.

The rearrangement uses TRBV7-2 and TRBJ2-3; 10 bases are a match to TRBD2. V was pared by 5 bases and J by 6 bases, with 8 bases of the junction left unmatched. The CDR3 has 15 amino acids. Germline assignment: CDR1 SGHTA and CDR2 FQGNSA. The CDR3 here is CASSRTSGVGDTQYF. CDR3 sequence (DNA): TGTGCCAGCAGCCGCACTAGCGGGGTTGGGGATACGCAGTATTTT.

V and J are TRBV6-6 and TRBJ1-1, with 8 bases that match TRBD1. V shed 5 bases and J 3 bases; nucleotides not matched to a gene: 17. From germline, CDR1 is MNHNY and CDR2 SVGAGI (reference sequence). This CDR3 has 18 amino acids. The CDR3 reads CASSHTGMGRGLYTEAFF. CDR3 nucleotide sequence: TGTGCCAGCAGTCACACGGGCATGGGCAGGGGGCTTTACACTGAAGCTTTCTTT.

V and J are TRBV19 and TRBJ2-2, with D perhaps matching TRBD1 (7 bases). V was pared by 7 bases and J by 4 bases, with 13 bases between. CDR1 is LNHDA and CDR2 is SQIVND in the germline V gene (reference sequence). This CDR3 has 14 residues. CDR3 loop: CASIRQGGTGELFF. CDR3 in DNA: TGTGCCAGTATTCGGCAGGGGGGCACCGGGGAGCTGTTTTTT.